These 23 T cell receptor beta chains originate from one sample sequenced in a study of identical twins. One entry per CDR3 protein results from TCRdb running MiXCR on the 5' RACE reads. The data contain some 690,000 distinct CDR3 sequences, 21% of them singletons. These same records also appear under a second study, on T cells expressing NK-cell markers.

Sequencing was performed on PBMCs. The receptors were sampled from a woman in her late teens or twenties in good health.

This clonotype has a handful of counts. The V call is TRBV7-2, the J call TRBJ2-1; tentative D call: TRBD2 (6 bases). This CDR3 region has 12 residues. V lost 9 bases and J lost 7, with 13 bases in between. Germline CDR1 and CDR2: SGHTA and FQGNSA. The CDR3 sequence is CASGGSFNEQFF. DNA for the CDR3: TGTGCCAGTGGAGGGAGTTTTAATGAGCAGTTCTTC. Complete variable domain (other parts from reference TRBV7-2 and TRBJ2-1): GAGVSQSPSNKVTEKGKDVELRCDPISGHTALYWYRQSLGQGLEFLIYFQGNSAPDKSGLPSDRFSAERTGGSVSTLTIQRTQQEDSAVYLCASGGSFNEQFFGPGTRLTVL.

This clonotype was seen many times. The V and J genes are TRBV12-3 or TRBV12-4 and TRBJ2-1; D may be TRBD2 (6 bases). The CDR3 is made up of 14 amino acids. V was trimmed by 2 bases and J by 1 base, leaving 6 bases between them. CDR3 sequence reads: CASSLRGSYNEQFF. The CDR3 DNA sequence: TGTGCCAGCAGTTTACGGGGGTCCTACAATGAGCAGTTCTTC.

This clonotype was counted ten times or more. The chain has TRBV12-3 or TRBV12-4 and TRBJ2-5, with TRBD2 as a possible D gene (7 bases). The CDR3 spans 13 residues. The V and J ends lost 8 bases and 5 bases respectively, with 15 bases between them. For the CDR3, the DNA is TGTGCCAGCCAGATCCGGGGGGCGGAGACCCAGTACTTC. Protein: CASQIRGAETQYF.

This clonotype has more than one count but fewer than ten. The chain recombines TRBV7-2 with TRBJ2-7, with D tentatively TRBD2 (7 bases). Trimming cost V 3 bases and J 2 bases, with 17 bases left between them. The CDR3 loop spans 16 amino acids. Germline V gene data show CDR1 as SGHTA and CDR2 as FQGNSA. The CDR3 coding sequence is TGTGCCAGCAGCTTGCCCCGCGGGGGCTCAACCTACGAGCAGTACTTC. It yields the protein CASSLPRGGSTYEQYF.

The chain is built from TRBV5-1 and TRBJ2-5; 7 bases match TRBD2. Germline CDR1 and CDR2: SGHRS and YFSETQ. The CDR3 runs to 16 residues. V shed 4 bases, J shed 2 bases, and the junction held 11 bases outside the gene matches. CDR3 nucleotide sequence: TGCGCCAGCAGCCTGGAACCTCGGACTAGGCAAGAGACCCAGTACTTC. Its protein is CASSLEPRTRQETQYF.

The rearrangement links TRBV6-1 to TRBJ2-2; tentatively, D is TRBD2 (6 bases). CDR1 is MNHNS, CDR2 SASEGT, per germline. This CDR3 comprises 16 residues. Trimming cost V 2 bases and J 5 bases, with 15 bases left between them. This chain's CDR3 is CASSELGGFGTGELFF. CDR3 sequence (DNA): TGTGCCAGCAGTGAATTAGGAGGGTTTGGGACCGGGGAGCTGTTTTTT.

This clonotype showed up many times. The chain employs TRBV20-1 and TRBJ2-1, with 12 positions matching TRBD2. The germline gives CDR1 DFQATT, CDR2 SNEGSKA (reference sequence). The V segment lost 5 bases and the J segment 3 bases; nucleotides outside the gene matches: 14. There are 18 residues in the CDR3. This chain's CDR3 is CSAASRSGLAGHYNEQFF. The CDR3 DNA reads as TGCAGTGCTGCATCGCGGTCCGGACTAGCGGGGCACTACAATGAGCAGTTCTTC.

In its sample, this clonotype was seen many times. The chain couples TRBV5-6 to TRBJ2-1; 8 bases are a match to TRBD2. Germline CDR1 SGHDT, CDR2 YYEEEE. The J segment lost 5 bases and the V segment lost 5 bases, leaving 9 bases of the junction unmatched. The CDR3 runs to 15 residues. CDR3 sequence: CASREAGVVHNEQFF. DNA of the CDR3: TGTGCCAGCAGGGAAGCGGGAGTTGTCCACAATGAGCAGTTCTTC.

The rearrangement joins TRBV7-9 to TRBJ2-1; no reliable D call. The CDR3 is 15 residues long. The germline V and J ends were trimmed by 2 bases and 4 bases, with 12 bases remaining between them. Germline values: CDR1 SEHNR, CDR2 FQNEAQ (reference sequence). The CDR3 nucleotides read TGTGCCAGCAGCTTAATGAGCTACCAATACAATGAGCAGTTCTTC. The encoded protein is CASSLMSYQYNEQFF. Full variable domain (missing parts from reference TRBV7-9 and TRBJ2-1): DTGVSQNPRHKITKRGQNVTFRCDPISEHNRLYWYRQTLGQGPEFLTYFQNEAQLEKSRLLSDRFSAERPKGSFSTLEIQRTEQGDSAMYLCASSLMSYQYNEQFFGPGTRLTVL.

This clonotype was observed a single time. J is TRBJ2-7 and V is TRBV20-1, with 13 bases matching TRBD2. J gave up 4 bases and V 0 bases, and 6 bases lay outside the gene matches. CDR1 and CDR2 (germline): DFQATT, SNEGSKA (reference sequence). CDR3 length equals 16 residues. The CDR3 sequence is CSARDRTSGSRYEQYF. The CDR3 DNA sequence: TGCAGTGCTAGAGATCGGACTAGCGGGAGTAGGTACGAGCAGTACTTC.

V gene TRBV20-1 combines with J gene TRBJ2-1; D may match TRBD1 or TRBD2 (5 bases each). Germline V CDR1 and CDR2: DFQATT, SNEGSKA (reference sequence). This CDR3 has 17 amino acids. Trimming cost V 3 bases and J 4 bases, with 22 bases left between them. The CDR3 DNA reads TGCAGTGCTAGGCCCGGTCGGACCGGGACGGCGTACAATGAGCAGTTCTTC. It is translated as CSARPGRTGTAYNEQFF.

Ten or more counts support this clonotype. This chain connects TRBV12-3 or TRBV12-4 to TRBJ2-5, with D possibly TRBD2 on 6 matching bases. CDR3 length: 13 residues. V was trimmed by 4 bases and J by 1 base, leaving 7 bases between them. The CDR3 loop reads CASSWDSQETQYF. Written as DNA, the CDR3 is TGTGCCAGCAGTTGGGACTCCCAAGAGACCCAGTACTTC.

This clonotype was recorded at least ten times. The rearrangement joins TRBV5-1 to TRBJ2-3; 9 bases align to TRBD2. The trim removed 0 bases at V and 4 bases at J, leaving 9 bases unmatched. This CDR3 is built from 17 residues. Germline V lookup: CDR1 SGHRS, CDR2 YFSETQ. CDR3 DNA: TGCGCCAGCAGCTTGGCCGGCGGGGGGGCCTATGCAGATACGCAGTATTTT. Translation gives CASSLAGGGAYADTQYF.

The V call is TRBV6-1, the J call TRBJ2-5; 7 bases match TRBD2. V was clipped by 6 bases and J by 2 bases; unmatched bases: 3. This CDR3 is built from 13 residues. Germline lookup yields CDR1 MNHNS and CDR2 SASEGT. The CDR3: CASRSGVQETQYF. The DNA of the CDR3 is TGTGCCAGCAGAAGCGGGGTACAAGAGACCCAGTACTTC.

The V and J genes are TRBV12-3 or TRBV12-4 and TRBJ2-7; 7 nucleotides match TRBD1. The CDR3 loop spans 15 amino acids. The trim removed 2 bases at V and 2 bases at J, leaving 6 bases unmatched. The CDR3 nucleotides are TGTGCCAGCAGTTTAAGACAGGGCGCCACCTACGAGCAGTACTTC. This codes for CASSLRQGATYEQYF.

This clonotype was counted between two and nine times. The CDR3 DNA is TGCAGTGCTAGAGAGCCTCGAACTAGCGACACCGGGGAGCTGTTTTTT. Translating it yields CSAREPRTSDTGELFF. The chain links TRBV20-1 to TRBJ2-2; 7 bases map to TRBD2. This CDR3 contains 16 residues. Trimming at V came to 0 bases and at J to 3 bases, leaving 7 bases not matched to a gene. The germline gives CDR1 DFQATT, CDR2 SNEGSKA (reference sequence).

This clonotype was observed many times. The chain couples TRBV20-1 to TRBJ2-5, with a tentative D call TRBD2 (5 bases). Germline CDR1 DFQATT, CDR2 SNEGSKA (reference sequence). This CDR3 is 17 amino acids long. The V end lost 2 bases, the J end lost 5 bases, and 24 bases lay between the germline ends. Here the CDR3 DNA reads TGCAGTGCTAGATCCCCAGCGCGCCCGGACTGGTGGGAGACCCAGTACTTC. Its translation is CSARSPARPDWWETQYF.

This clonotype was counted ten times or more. The CDR3 bases are TGCAGTGCACGGACAGGGTCTCTCGGCTACACCTTC. Protein sequence: CSARTGSLGYTF. This chain connects TRBV20-1 to TRBJ1-2, with 8 bases fitting TRBD1. V gave up 6 bases and J gave up 8 bases; unmatched junction bases: 8. Germline values: CDR1 DFQATT, CDR2 SNEGSKA (reference sequence). This CDR3 has 12 amino acids.

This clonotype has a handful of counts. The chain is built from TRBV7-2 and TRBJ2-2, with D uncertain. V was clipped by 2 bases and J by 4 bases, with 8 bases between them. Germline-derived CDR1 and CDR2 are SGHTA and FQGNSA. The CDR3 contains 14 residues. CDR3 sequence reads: CASSLIATTGELFF. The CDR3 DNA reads TGTGCCAGCAGCTTAATCGCGACCACCGGGGAGCTGTTTTTT.

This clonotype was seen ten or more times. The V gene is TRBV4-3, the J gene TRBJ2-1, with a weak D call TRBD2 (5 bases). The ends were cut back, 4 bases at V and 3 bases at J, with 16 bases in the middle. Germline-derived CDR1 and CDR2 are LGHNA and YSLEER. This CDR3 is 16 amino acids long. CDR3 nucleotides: TGCGCCAGCAGCCCCGGCGACGAGGGCTACTACAATGAGCAGTTCTTC. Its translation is CASSPGDEGYYNEQFF.

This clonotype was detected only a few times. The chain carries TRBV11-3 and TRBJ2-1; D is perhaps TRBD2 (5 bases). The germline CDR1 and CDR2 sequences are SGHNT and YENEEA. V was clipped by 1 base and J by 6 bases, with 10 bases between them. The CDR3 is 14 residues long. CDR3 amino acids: CASSLVAQGNEQFF. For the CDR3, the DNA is TGTGCCAGCAGCTTAGTAGCGCAAGGCAATGAGCAGTTCTTC.

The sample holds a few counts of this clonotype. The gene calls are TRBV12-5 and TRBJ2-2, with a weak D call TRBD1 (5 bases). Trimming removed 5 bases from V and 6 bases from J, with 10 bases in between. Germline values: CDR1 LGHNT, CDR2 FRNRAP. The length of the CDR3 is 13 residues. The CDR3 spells CASGLVGAGELFF. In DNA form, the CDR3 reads TGTGCTAGTGGTCTCGTAGGGGCCGGGGAGCTGTTTTTT.

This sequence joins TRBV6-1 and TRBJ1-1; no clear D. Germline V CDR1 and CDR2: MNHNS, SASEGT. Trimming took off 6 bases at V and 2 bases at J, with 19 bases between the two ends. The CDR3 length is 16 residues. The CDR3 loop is CASSPRGRRINTEAFF. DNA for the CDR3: TGTGCCAGCAGCCCTAGAGGGCGGAGAATCAACACTGAAGCTTTCTTT.